This T cell receptor beta chain was recorded in a study of shared clonotypes between healthy human individuals. General study results and limits: Several donors showed sharing of about 4.7% of naive CD4 clonotypes.

Donors were healthy HIV-negative adults without recent acute infections or vaccinations. Naive CD45RA+ and memory CD45RA-negative subsets were split from CD4+ cells. Each subset's genomic DNA was split evenly across several immunoSEQ plates. The repertoire was sequenced with immunoSEQ multiplex PCR; TCRdb's copy has only in-frame clones and lacks some. The table lists over a million clones, 95% to 97% of them singletons, with roughly 1.2% in the top ten. With respect to this clone: Antigen unknown. This same CDR3 is encoded by further DNA sequences in the sample.

The source is a man aged 25 to 40 in good health. Sequenced: naive CD4+ T cells sorted from blood. Subset described: CD45RA+ positively selected.

The CDR3 bases are TGTGCCAGCAGCTTGGTGACAGATACGCAGTATTTT. It translates to CASSLVTDTQYF. V and J are TRBV5-5 and TRBJ2-3; D is unresolved. Germline V lookup: CDR1 SGHKS, CDR2 YYEKEE (reference sequence). The length of the CDR3 is 12 residues. V was shortened by 0 bases and J by 3 bases, with 2 bases between the two germline ends.